This T cell receptor (beta chain) was identified in a study of radiotherapy plus CTLA-4 blockade in lung cancer. Across the study: Patients showed objective responses in roughly 19% of cases and disease control in more than 25%.

Study-wide results and limits: According to reports, early shifts in blood T cell clones, alongside interferon-beta, forecast response most accurately. Among blood TCR repertoires after radiotherapy plus ipilimumab, tumor-derived clones expanded.

This clone was seen a handful of times. Its antigen is currently unknown. Treatment of patients with chemo-refractory metastatic non-small-cell lung cancer consisted of focal radiation plus CTLA-4 blockade with ipilimumab. Here immunoSEQ multiplex PCR was the method, and the copy in TCRdb shows in-frame clones only, minus some. The data show 120,000 or so clones, with roughly 74% seen just once and 4% to 6% held by the top ten. Trimming took off 5 bases at V and 0 bases at J, with 13 bases between the two ends. In germline, CDR1 is LGHNA, CDR2 YSLEER. This CDR3 has 15 residues. This TCR derives from a human donor with non-small cell lung cancer who had a partial response to radiotherapy plus ipilimumab. The input for sequencing was peripheral blood, taken from a patient treated with radiotherapy plus ipilimumab. This rearrangement joins TRBV4-3 to TRBJ1-1; D might be TRBD1 (6 bases). This CDR3 reads CASSARTVMNTEAFF. The CDR3 coding sequence is TGCGCCAGCAGCGCCCGGACAGTGATGAACACTGAAGCTTTCTTT.